The 25 T cell receptor beta chains reported below all come from one sample, sequenced in a study of T cells after yellow fever vaccination. TCRdb processed the 5' RACE reads anew with MiXCR; each CDR3 protein has one entry. The profile shows hundreds of thousands of distinct CDR3 sequences, 9% to 15% of them singletons. The input for sequencing was PBMCs, taken on the day of the yellow fever booster vaccination. The source is a man aged 25 to 40 who received the YFV17D yellow fever vaccine.

The chain has TRBV20-1 and TRBJ2-3; D may be TRBD1 (6 bases). Germline-derived CDR1 and CDR2 are DFQATT and SNEGSKA (reference sequence). CDR3 length: 12 amino acids. V was trimmed by 7 bases and J by 6 bases, leaving 14 bases between them. CDR3 nucleotides: TGCAGTGTCAGCAGGGGAGAGGATACGCAGTATTTT. The encoded protein is CSVSRGEDTQYF.

This clonotype was detected only a few times. V is TRBV7-2 and J is TRBJ1-1, with no clear D. The germline V gene has CDR1 SGHTA and CDR2 FQGNSA. V was clipped by 8 bases and J by 1 base, with 11 bases between them. The CDR3 is 13 residues long. CDR3 sequence (DNA): TGTGCCAGCTTTGAACAGCCGAACACTGAAGCTTTCTTT. This gives the protein CASFEQPNTEAFF.

This clonotype was seen more than once but under ten times. The CDR3 DNA reads TGTGCCAGCAGCTTGGTGACGGGCCGGCAGGAAGAGACCCAGTACTTC. Protein product: CASSLVTGRQEETQYF. The chain links TRBV5-4 to TRBJ2-5; unclear D gene. This CDR3 is 16 amino acids long. Between the trimmed V and J ends, which lost 0 bases and 3 bases, there was a span of 15 bases. Per germline, CDR1 SGHNT and CDR2 YYREEE (reference sequence).

This clonotype was detected a few times. The CDR3 loop is CSAWANTEAFF. CDR3 coding DNA: TGCAGCGCATGGGCCAACACTGAAGCTTTCTTT. V usage is TRBV29-1 and J usage is TRBJ1-1; no definite D call. The CDR3 length is 11 residues. Trimming shortened V by 7 bases and J by 2 bases, and 8 bases separated the two germline ends. Germline values: CDR1 SQVTM, CDR2 ANQGSEA.

The V and J genes are TRBV7-2 and TRBJ1-4; D is unclear. V was shortened by 6 bases and J by 11 bases, with 16 bases between the two germline ends. Looked up from germline, CDR1 is SGHTA and CDR2 is FQGNSA. The CDR3 runs 13 residues. The CDR3 spells CASRETGVEKLFF. The DNA of the CDR3 is TGTGCCAGCAGAGAAACTGGAGTAGAGAAACTGTTTTTT.

The chain links TRBV20-1 to TRBJ1-4; no definite D call. This CDR3 has 12 amino acids. Germline V gene sequence: CDR1 DFQATT, CDR2 SNEGSKA (reference sequence). V dropped 6 bases and J dropped 0 bases, with 5 bases sitting between them. In DNA, the CDR3 is TGCAGTGCGACACCAACTAATGAAAAACTGTTTTTT. Protein: CSATPTNEKLFF.

This clonotype has just a few counts. J is TRBJ2-3 and V is TRBV20-1; D not certain. The CDR3 totals 10 residues. Germline V gene data show CDR1 as DFQATT and CDR2 as SNEGSKA (reference sequence). Trimming shortened V by 3 bases and J by 4 bases, and 2 bases separated the two germline ends. CDR3 coding DNA: TGCAGTGCTAGCTCAGATACGCAGTATTTT. This sequence encodes CSASSDTQYF.

This clonotype came up a few times. The chain employs TRBV20-1 and TRBJ2-7; 7 nucleotides agree with TRBD2. Trimming at V came to 6 bases and at J to 3 bases, leaving 5 bases not matched to a gene. CDR1 is DFQATT and CDR2 is SNEGSKA in the germline V gene (reference sequence). The CDR3 extends over 12 amino acids. The DNA of the CDR3 is TGCAGTGCGGGCCTAGCGGACTACGAGCAGTACTTC. It yields the protein CSAGLADYEQYF.

This clonotype came up many times. The chain joins TRBV20-1 to TRBJ2-7, with 7 bases aligning to TRBD2. The CDR3 has 14 amino acids. Germline CDR1 reads DFQATT; CDR2 reads SNEGSKA (reference sequence). V was pared by 3 bases and J by 0 bases, with 5 bases of the junction left unmatched. This CDR3 is CSASSGAVSYEQYF. In DNA, the CDR3 is TGCAGTGCTAGCAGCGGGGCGGTCTCCTACGAGCAGTACTTC.

The rearrangement uses TRBV12-5 and TRBJ2-7; TRBD1 matches at 7 bases. The CDR3 sequence is 14 residues long. The J segment lost 6 bases and the V segment lost 1 base, leaving 6 bases of the junction unmatched. Germline assignment: CDR1 LGHNT and CDR2 FRNRAP. CDR3 region: CASGLAQGESEQYF. DNA of the CDR3: TGTGCTAGTGGTTTGGCCCAGGGGGAAAGCGAGCAGTACTTC.

In nucleotides, the CDR3 is TGTGCCAGCAGTCCACCCACCGGGACAGGGACTCACGATGAAAAACTGTTTTTT. The encoded protein is CASSPPTGTGTHDEKLFF. The J gene is TRBJ1-4, the V gene TRBV6-2 or TRBV6-3, with TRBD1 matching 9 bases. The V gene end was trimmed by 5 bases and the J gene end by 6 bases; junction bases not matched to a gene: 16. The CDR3 contains 18 residues. Per the germline V gene, CDR1 is MNHEY and CDR2 is SVGEGT.

This chain uses TRBV6-2 or TRBV6-3 with TRBJ2-7, with D possibly being TRBD1 or TRBD2 (5 bases each). V shed 6 bases and J shed 7 bases, with 16 bases lying between them. Germline CDR1 reads MNHEY; CDR2 reads SVGEGT. The CDR3 sequence is 13 residues long. The CDR3 DNA sequence: TGTGCCAGCAGAGATGGGACCCCCCGAGAGCAGTACTTC. Its protein is CASRDGTPREQYF.

The chain links TRBV5-1 to TRBJ2-1; TRBD2 aligns across 10 bases. J was trimmed by 8 bases and V by 4 bases; bases with no gene match: 9. The CDR3 has 15 amino acids. CDR1 is SGHRS and CDR2 is YFSETQ in the germline V gene. CDR3 bases: TGCGCCAGCAGCCTGAAGCGGGAGGGCCTCCATGAGCAGTTCTTC. Translating gives CASSLKREGLHEQFF.

This chain connects TRBV4-1 to TRBJ1-1, with unresolved D. V was cut by 4 bases and J by 8 bases, with 14 bases left in between. This CDR3 has 13 amino acids. CDR1 and CDR2 (germline): MGHRA, YSYEKL. The CDR3 is CASSPEGWMEAFF. The CDR3 region has the DNA TGCGCCAGCAGCCCGGAGGGCTGGATGGAAGCTTTCTTT.

This clonotype was recorded at least ten times. The chain carries TRBV20-1 and TRBJ2-7, with unresolved D. Germline V gene lookup returns CDR1 DFQATT and CDR2 SNEGSKA (reference sequence). The ends were cut back, 6 bases at V and 3 bases at J, with 15 bases in the middle. This CDR3 spans 13 amino acids. CDR3 in DNA: TGCAGTGCGAAATGGTTTGGGGACTACGAGCAGTACTTC. Translated, it gives CSAKWFGDYEQYF.

Only a few counts were recorded for this clonotype. This chain connects TRBV30 to TRBJ2-1, with D possibly matching TRBD2 (7 bases). V lost 8 bases and J lost 5, with 19 bases in between. This CDR3 has 14 residues. Germline V gene lookup returns CDR1 GTSNPN and CDR2 SVGIG (reference sequence). CDR3 nucleotides: TGTGCCGGAGGGGGGGGTTATGCCGACAATGAGCAGTTCTTC. Protein: CAGGGGYADNEQFF.

V and J are TRBV7-9 and TRBJ2-7, with 7 bases lining up with TRBD2. Germline CDR1 and CDR2: SEHNR and FQNEAQ (reference sequence). With 5 bases clipped from V and 12 bases from J, the junction kept 7 bases outside the gene matches. The CDR3 is 11 amino acids. For the CDR3, the DNA is TGTGCCAGCAGCCGGGGAGGGATTAGGTACTTC. The encoded protein is CASSRGGIRYF.

The CDR3 sequence: CASRTSGPLLYEQYF. Here the CDR3 DNA reads TGTGCCAGCAGGACTTCGGGACCCCTCTTGTACGAGCAGTACTTC. This chain links TRBV11-2 with TRBJ2-7; D tentatively reads TRBD1 or TRBD2 (5 bases each). The V gene's germline CDR1 is SGHAT and CDR2 FQNNGV. The CDR3 totals 15 residues. The ends were cut back, 6 bases at V and 4 bases at J, with 19 bases in the middle. Supplemented by reference TRBV11-2 and TRBJ2-7, the full variable domain reads EAGVAQSPRYKIIEKRQSVAFWCNPISGHATLYWYQQILGQGPKLLIQFQNNGVVDDSQLPKDRFSAERLKGVDSTLKIQPAKLEDSAVYLCASRTSGPLLYEQYFGPGTRLTVT.

This clonotype turned up a few times. The V call is TRBV6-2 or TRBV6-3, the J call TRBJ2-2; 7 bases agree with TRBD1. There are 18 residues in the CDR3. Germline assignment: CDR1 MNHEY and CDR2 SVGEGT. V lost 2 bases, J lost 1 base, and 10 bases stayed unmatched. The CDR3 is CASSYVPVTGRNTGELFF. CDR3 bases: TGTGCCAGCAGTTACGTCCCGGTGACAGGGAGGAACACCGGGGAGCTGTTTTTT.

The rearrangement joins TRBV11-2 to TRBJ1-1; D is perhaps TRBD1 (5 bases). Germline V gene data show CDR1 as SGHAT and CDR2 as FQNNGV. The V end lost 5 bases, the J end lost 6 bases, and 22 bases lay between the germline ends. This CDR3 has 16 amino acids. The CDR3, as DNA: TGTGCCAGCAGCCCACGGGGTAAGAGGACGGGGGCTGAAGCTTTCTTT. Translation gives CASSPRGKRTGAEAFF.

This chain links TRBV14 with TRBJ2-1; 8 bases align to TRBD2. CDR3 size: 15 residues. Germline V gene lookup returns CDR1 SGHDN and CDR2 FVKESK. J was trimmed by 6 bases and V by 11 bases; bases with no gene match: 15. The CDR3 reads CASRGGASRPNEQFF. In nucleotides, the CDR3 is TGTGCCTCACGGGGGGGGGCTAGCCGCCCCAATGAGCAGTTCTTC.

This clonotype was counted only a few times. This chain joins TRBV12-3 or TRBV12-4 and TRBJ2-3; no firm D call. The CDR3 runs to 12 residues. Deletions cut 2 bases from V and 9 bases from J, with 9 bases between. The CDR3 is CASSLPPVTQYF. The CDR3 DNA is TGTGCCAGCAGTTTACCCCCGGTAACGCAGTATTTT.

The V gene is TRBV5-4, the J gene TRBJ2-1; 7 bases map to TRBD2. V lost 0 bases and J lost 7; bases outside the gene matches: 16. The CDR3 runs to 18 residues. The germline CDR1 and CDR2 sequences are SGHNT and YYREEE (reference sequence). This chain's CDR3 is CASSLGGVPGRTENEQFF. In DNA form, the CDR3 reads TGTGCCAGCAGCTTGGGGGGGGTACCCGGGAGGACGGAGAATGAGCAGTTCTTC.

For the CDR3, the DNA is TGCAGCGCTAGACTAGTCAGGAATGAGCAGTTCTTC. This codes for CSARLVRNEQFF. The V gene is TRBV29-1, the J gene TRBJ2-1; D is perhaps TRBD2 (6 bases). V was clipped by 7 bases and J by 7 bases, with 14 bases between them. This CDR3 has 12 amino acids. Germline-derived CDR1 and CDR2 are SQVTM and ANQGSEA.

This clonotype was counted ten times or more. The gene calls are TRBV11-2 and TRBJ2-1, with 10 bases matching TRBD2. Looked up from germline, CDR1 is SGHAT and CDR2 is FQNNGV. The V and J ends lost 7 bases and 3 bases, in that order; junction bases with no gene match: 12. The CDR3 is 17 amino acids. The CDR3 reads CASNNLGTSADYNEQFF. In DNA form, the CDR3 reads TGTGCCAGCAACAATTTAGGGACTAGCGCTGACTACAATGAGCAGTTCTTC.